The TCR beta chain described here comes from a study of blood T cells in healthy people across ages. On the study more broadly: Template switching picked up about one barcoded beta molecule for each two T cells.

Notes on the study in general: Long-lived donors carried more naive CD4+ cells and greater diversity than aged donors.

Notes on this clonotype: Its specificity is unknown.

CDR3 length: 15 amino acids. V was clipped by 1 base and J by 5 bases; unmatched bases: 5. The germline gives CDR1 SGHTA, CDR2 FQGNSA. Healthy Russian Caucasian donors spanned ages about 6 to 100 years. Isolated per sample were at least 7 million PBMCs. Using a J-beta primer mix together with a sample-barcoded 5' primer, a second PCR was run for about 6 to 12 cycles. TCRdb called the 5' RACE reads again in MiXCR, with one record for every CDR3 protein. The data show about 290,000 distinct CDR3 sequences, roughly 27% seen once. Specimen: blood. The chain combines TRBV7-2 with TRBJ2-1, with TRBD2 matching over 7 bases. The sequence was obtained from a woman in her seventies in good health. The CDR3 spells CASSLDSAGDNEQFF. DNA of the CDR3: TGTGCCAGCAGCTTAGACTCCGCGGGGGACAATGAGCAGTTCTTC.